This T cell receptor beta chain is drawn from a study of shared clonotypes between healthy human individuals (TCRdb year 2020). As for the study more broadly: A few men and two women, aged 18 to 49 years, made up the cohort. Each donor's leukapheresis produced roughly between roughly 0.9 and 8.9 billion PBMCs. For each donor, three plates each were used for CD4 naive and CD4 memory, two plates were used for CD8 naive, and one plate was used for CD8 memory. To increase sequencing depth and limit assay-specific biases, TCR repertoire library preparation and sequencing were carried out by different laboratories using diverse techniques. To estimate repertoire size and how much clonotype sharing occurs between individuals, the study deeply sequenced the blood TCR repertoires of roughly 5 healthy adults.

Remarks on this clone: Its specific antigen is unknown. One base away there is no much larger clone; base qualities are not given. Other DNA variants within this sample encode the same CDR3.

Overall results and qualifications from the work: Larger estimated clonotype richness was generally found for naive subsets than for memory subsets. The small number of donors limited the genetic and exposure-history diversity represented. Pairwise subsampling indicated that sequencing depth was expected to affect the degree of clonotype sharing among donors. Even with the large sequencing depth, rarefaction of the sorted-subset datasets indicated that sequencing was incomplete. Across four donors, 5% to 6% of naive CD4, approximately 3.6% of naive CD8, roughly 2.3% of memory CD4, and 0.4% to 0.45% of memory CD8 clonotypes were shared. Sampling was limited to blood, and TCR repertoires in tissue likely differ from TCR repertoires in blood. Higher generation probabilities were observed for clonotypes shared by all four sorted-subset donors than for non-shared clonotypes.

The CDR3 contains 13 residues, cysteine and phenylalanine counted. Of all the DNA, just the CDR3 is kept, 39 bases in frame from base 1. Here V drops 5 bases and J drops 2 bases, and the junction holds 2 bases not matched to any gene. CDR1 SEHNR and CDR2 FQNEAQ are derived from the germline V gene (reference sequence). Using the deep immunoSEQ assay, multiplex PCR amplified TCR CDR3 regions from genomic DNA. Extracted genomic DNA from each cell subset was spread evenly across all wells of several immunoSEQ 96-well plates, with each plate serving as a replicate. For sorted subsets, about 0.2 ug genomic DNA, equal to about 30,000 T cell genomes, was loaded into each replicate PCR. Purified libraries were measured with a Qubit 3.0 fluorometer, size-checked on a Bioanalyzer 2100, and measured again with the KAPA Library Quantification kit. Every immunoSEQ 96-well plate was sequenced on a separate single-read 150-cycle Illumina NextSeq 550 flow cell. The authors' analysis ran thus. The immunoSEQ output contained only junctional sequences without quality scores, so filtering could not match that applied to full-length reads. Sequences were annotated with PyIR, a Python wrapper for IgBLAST v1.9, using IMGT germline references to assign V/J genes and CDR3. Any read was removed if the V/J assignment was weak (E-value above 1e-6), the CDR3 was missing, or the read contained stop codons, out-of-frame junctions, or ambiguous translated residues. V3J clonotypes were defined as sequences sharing the same inferred V gene, J gene, and CDR3 amino acid sequence. Percentage overlap between repertoires was calculated by dividing the number of shared unique clonotypes by the size of the smaller repertoire. Richness of each repertoire was evaluated using RTK rarefaction, the Chao1 estimator, and Recon v2.1 estimates of unobserved clonotypes. Generation probabilities were computed with OLGA for all TCRbeta clonotypes obtained by the gDNA method from several donors. TCRdb took this table from immuneACCESS and kept in-frame rearrangements with V and J called. Such tables lack part of the clones; where checked against another copy, unresolved V genes explain under half of the gap, and the rest is unexplained. The V and J calls and clone size come from that table; D and trimming were worked out from the DNA. For this sample the table gives some 1,900,000 clones, of which roughly 94% were detected only once. The ten most abundant clones make up 0.9% to 1.5% of the sample.

CD8 naive samples consisted of CD45RO-negative cells that were positively selected for CCR7, yielding a CD45RA+CCR7+ population without TemRA cells. The donors were healthy, HIV-negative adults with no recently reported acute infections or vaccinations. All donors were Caucasian adults living in Nashville, Tennessee, USA. After blood collection by leukapheresis, PBMCs were isolated using Ficoll-Histopaque density gradient centrifugation and then cryopreserved in the vapor phase of liquid nitrogen. Analytical flow cytometry was used to check the purity and quantity of each magnetically sorted T cell population. Each sorted fraction had its genomic DNA isolated and then quantified by UV absorbance on a Nanodrop 2000c.

The sequence links TRBV7-9 to TRBJ2-7; 8 of the junction bases match TRBD1. The sample comprised naive CD8+ T cells sorted from blood. This specimen's cell subset or site label, interpreted: CD45RA+CCR7+. This receptor was taken from a man aged 18-30 years in good health. The CDR3: CASSLQGAYEQYF. At the DNA level, the sequence is TGTGCCAGCAGCCTACAGGGGGCCTACGAGCAGTACTTC.